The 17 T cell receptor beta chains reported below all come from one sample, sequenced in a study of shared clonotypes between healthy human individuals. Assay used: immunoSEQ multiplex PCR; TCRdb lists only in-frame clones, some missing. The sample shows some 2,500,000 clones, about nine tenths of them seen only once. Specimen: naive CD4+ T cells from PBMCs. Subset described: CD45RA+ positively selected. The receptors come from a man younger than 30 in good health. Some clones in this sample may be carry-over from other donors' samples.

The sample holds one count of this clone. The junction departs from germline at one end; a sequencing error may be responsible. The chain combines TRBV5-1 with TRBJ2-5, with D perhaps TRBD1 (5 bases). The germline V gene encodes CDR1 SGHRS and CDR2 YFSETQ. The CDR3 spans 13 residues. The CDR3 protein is CASRLDIQETQYF. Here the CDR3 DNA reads TGCGCCAGCAGATTGGACATCCAAGAGACCCAGTACTTC.

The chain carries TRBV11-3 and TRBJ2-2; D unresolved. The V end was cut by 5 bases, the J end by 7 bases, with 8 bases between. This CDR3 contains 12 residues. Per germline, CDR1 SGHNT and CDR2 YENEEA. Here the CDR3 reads CASSRTIGELFF. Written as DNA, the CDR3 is TGTGCCAGCAGCCGCACTATCGGGGAGCTGTTTTTT.

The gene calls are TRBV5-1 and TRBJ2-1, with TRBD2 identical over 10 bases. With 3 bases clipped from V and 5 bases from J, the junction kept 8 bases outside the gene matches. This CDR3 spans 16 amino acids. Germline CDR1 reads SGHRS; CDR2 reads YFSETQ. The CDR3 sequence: CASSSIAGGLNNEQFF. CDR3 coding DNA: TGCGCCAGCAGCTCTATAGCGGGAGGACTTAACAATGAGCAGTTCTTC.

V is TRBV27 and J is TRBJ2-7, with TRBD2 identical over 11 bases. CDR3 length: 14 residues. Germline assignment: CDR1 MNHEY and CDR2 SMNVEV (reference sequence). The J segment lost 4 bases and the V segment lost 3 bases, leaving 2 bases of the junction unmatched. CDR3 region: CASSFSSGRYEQYF. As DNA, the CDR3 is TGTGCCAGCAGTTTCTCTAGCGGGAGGTACGAGCAGTACTTC.

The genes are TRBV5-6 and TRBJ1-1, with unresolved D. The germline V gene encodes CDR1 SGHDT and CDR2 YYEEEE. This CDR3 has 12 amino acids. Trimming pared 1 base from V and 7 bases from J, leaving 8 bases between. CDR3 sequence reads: CASSLNAYEAFF. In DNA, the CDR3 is TGTGCCAGCAGCTTGAACGCTTATGAAGCTTTCTTT.

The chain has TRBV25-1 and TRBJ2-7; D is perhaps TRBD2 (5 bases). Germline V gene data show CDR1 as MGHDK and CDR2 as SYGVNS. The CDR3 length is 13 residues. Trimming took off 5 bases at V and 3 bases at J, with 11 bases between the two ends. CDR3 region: CASSRENGYEQYF. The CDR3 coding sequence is TGTGCCAGCAGTCGGGAAAATGGCTACGAGCAGTACTTC.

Here the CDR3 reads CAIRGTDQETQYF. The CDR3 bases are TGTGCCATCAGAGGGACAGACCAAGAGACCCAGTACTTC. The chain recombines TRBV10-3 with TRBJ2-5; 7 positions match TRBD1. Germline CDR1 ENHRY, CDR2 SYGVKD. The CDR3 extends over 13 amino acids. V shed 6 bases and J 0 bases; nucleotides not matched to a gene: 1.

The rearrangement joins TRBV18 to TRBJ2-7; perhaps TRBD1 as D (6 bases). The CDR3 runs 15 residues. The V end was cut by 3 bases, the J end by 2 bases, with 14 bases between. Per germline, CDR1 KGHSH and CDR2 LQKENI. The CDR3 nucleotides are TGTGCCAGCTCACCCGCTACAGGGACACCCTACGAGCAGTACTTC. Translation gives CASSPATGTPYEQYF.

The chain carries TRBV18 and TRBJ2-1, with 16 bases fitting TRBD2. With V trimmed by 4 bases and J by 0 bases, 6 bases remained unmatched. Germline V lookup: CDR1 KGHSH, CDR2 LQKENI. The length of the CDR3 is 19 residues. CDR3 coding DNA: TGTGCCAGCTCACATACCGGGACTAGCGGGAGGGGCTCCTACAATGAGCAGTTCTTC. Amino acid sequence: CASSHTGTSGRGSYNEQFF.

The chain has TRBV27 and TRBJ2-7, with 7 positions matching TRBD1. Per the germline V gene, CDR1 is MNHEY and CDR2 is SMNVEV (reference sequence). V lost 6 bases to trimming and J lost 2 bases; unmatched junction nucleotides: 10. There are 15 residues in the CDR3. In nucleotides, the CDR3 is TGTGCCAGCAGCCGACAGGGAAGTGCGACCTACGAGCAGTACTTC. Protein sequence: CASSRQGSATYEQYF.

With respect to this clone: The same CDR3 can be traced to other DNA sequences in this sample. This chain's CDR3 is CASSLGPEQYF. CDR3 coding DNA: TGCGCCAGCAGCTTGGGCCCCGAGCAGTACTTC. V is TRBV5-1 and J is TRBJ2-7; D unresolved. This CDR3 contains 11 residues. V lost 0 bases to trimming and J lost 6 bases, with 4 bases between them. The germline CDR1 and CDR2 sequences are SGHRS and YFSETQ.

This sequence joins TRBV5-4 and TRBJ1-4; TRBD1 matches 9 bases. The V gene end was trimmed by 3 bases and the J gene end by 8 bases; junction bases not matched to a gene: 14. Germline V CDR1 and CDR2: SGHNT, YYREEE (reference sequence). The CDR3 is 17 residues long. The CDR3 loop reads CASSSGGTGQGGEKLFF. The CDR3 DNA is TGTGCCAGCAGCTCAGGCGGGACAGGGCAGGGGGGGGAAAAACTGTTTTTT.

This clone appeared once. The CDR3 sequence is CASSVVEREGPNEQFF. DNA for the CDR3: TGTGCCAGCAGCGTAGTGGAGCGGGAGGGCCCGAATGAGCAGTTCTTC. V gene TRBV9 combines with J gene TRBJ2-1; 10 bases are a match to TRBD2. V dropped 0 bases and J dropped 7; count of bases not matched to a gene: 7. The germline V gene encodes CDR1 SGDLS and CDR2 YYNGEE. The CDR3 runs 16 residues. The whole variable domain, filled in from reference TRBV9 and TRBJ2-1, reads DSGVTQTPKHLITATGQRVTLRCSPRSGDLSVYWYQQSLDQGLQFLIQYYNGEERAKGNILERFSAQQFPDLHSELNLSSLELGDSALYFCASSVVEREGPNEQFFGPGTRLTVL.

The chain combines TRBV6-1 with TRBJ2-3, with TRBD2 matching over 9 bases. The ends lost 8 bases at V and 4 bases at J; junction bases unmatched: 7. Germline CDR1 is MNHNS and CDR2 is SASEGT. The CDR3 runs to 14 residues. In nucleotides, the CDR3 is TGTGCCAGCGGACGGGTAGCGGGGGCAGATACGCAGTATTTT. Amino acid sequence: CASGRVAGADTQYF.

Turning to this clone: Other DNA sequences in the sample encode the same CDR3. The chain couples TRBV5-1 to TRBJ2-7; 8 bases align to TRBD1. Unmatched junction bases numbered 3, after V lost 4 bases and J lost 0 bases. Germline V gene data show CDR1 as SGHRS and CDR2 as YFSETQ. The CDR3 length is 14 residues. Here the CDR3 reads CASSPQGASYEQYF. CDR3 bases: TGCGCCAGCAGCCCGCAGGGGGCCTCCTACGAGCAGTACTTC.

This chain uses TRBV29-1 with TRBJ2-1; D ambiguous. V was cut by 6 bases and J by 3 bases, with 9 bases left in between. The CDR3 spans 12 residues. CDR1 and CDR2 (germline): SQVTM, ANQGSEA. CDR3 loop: CSVKQSYNEQFF. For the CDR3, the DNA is TGCAGCGTCAAACAGAGCTACAATGAGCAGTTCTTC.

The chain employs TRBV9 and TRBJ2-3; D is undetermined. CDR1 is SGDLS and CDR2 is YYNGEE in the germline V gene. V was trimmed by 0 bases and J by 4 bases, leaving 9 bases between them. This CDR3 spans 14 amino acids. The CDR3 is CASSVDAAADTQYF. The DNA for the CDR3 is TGTGCCAGCAGCGTAGATGCGGCGGCAGATACGCAGTATTTT. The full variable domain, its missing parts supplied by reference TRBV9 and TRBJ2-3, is DSGVTQTPKHLITATGQRVTLRCSPRSGDLSVYWYQQSLDQGLQFLIQYYNGEERAKGNILERFSAQQFPDLHSELNLSSLELGDSALYFCASSVDAAADTQYFGPGTRLTVL.